The 9 T cell receptor beta chains given below trace back to one sample, sequenced in a study of T cell repertoires in cytomegalovirus infection. The antigens these receptors bind are not known. TCRdb used MiXCR to reprocess the reads, holding one entry per CDR3 protein. The top ten hold 15% to 20% of the sample, which has about 700,000 distinct CDR3 sequences, roughly 30% seen once. The source was cultured PBMCs, collected from culture after CMV antigen stimulation. These receptors came from a human donor in good health (CMV status not recorded). Some clones in this sample may be carry-over from other donors' samples.

The J gene is TRBJ1-2, the V gene TRBV7-8; D is ambiguous. V was cut by 8 bases and J by 1 base, with 8 bases left in between. Per the germline V gene, CDR1 is SGHVS and CDR2 is FQNEAQ. The CDR3 length is 12 residues. As DNA, the CDR3 is TGTGCCAGCTATACGATTAACTATGGCTACACCTTC. This translates into CASYTINYGYTF.

This clonotype was picked up many times. This chain links TRBV7-9 with TRBJ2-5, with TRBD2 matching 9 bases. The CDR3 runs 14 residues. Germline trimming cut 3 bases from V and 2 bases from J; bases unmatched to any gene: 1. Germline V lookup: CDR1 SEHNR, CDR2 FQNEAQ (reference sequence). CDR3 in amino acids: CASSLTSGQETQYF. The CDR3 nucleotides read TGTGCCAGCAGCTTGACTAGCGGACAAGAGACCCAGTACTTC.

This clonotype has only a few counts. This chain connects TRBV6-1 to TRBJ1-2; 8 bases fit TRBD1. Germline V gene data show CDR1 as MNHNS and CDR2 as SASEGT. J gave up 4 bases and V 8 bases, and 6 bases lay outside the gene matches. The CDR3 covers 13 residues. The CDR3 DNA reads as TGTGCCAGCGTAGGGACAGGCGCCTATGGCTACACCTTC. Its protein is CASVGTGAYGYTF.

The CDR3: CASHWIFGGDNQPQHF. CDR3 coding DNA: TGTGCCAGCCACTGGATTTTCGGGGGGGATAATCAGCCCCAGCATTTT. V is TRBV12-3 or TRBV12-4 and J is TRBJ1-5; TRBD1 might be the D (5 bases). The CDR3 length is 16 residues. V lost 8 bases and J lost 4, with 21 bases in between.

This clonotype occurred a few times. The J gene is TRBJ1-2, the V gene TRBV7-8, with a tentative D call TRBD1 (6 bases). CDR1 and CDR2 from the germline V gene are SGHVS and FQNEAQ. CDR3 length: 14 residues. V lost 5 bases and J 5 bases, leaving 15 bases between the germline ends. CDR3 DNA: TGTGCCAGCAGCACACCCTCCCAGGGGTATGGCTACACCTTC. Residues: CASSTPSQGYGYTF.

This clonotype was detected many times. V usage is TRBV7-2 and J usage is TRBJ1-5; 9 bases match TRBD1. V gave up 4 bases and J gave up 5 bases; unmatched junction bases: 6. CDR3 length: 15 amino acids. Germline lookup yields CDR1 SGHTA and CDR2 FQGNSA. CDR3 nucleotide sequence: TGTGCCAGCAGCTCCCCGGGACAGGGCGATCAGCCCCAGCATTTT. Translation: CASSSPGQGDQPQHF.

The chain couples TRBV7-2 to TRBJ1-1, with D perhaps TRBD1 (6 bases). Germline lookup yields CDR1 SGHTA and CDR2 FQGNSA. This CDR3 is built from 17 residues. Trimming stripped 2 bases from V and 0 bases from J, with 16 bases between. The CDR3, as DNA: TGTGCCAGCAGCTTAAAGCGGGGGGCCTCCTTGAACACTGAAGCTTTCTTT. As protein: CASSLKRGASLNTEAFF.

The genes are TRBV14 and TRBJ2-6; D is unresolved. The ends were cut back, 1 base at V and 0 bases at J, with 10 bases in the middle. The germline V gene has CDR1 SGHDN and CDR2 FVKESK. The CDR3 length is 17 residues. CDR3 DNA sequence: TGTGCCAGCAGCCAAGGGGGTGGCGCCTCTGGGGCCAACGTCCTGACTTTC. This gives the protein CASSQGGGASGANVLTF.

The rearrangement joins TRBV5-1 to TRBJ2-3; D may be TRBD2 (6 bases). The CDR3 is 18 amino acids. V was cut by 3 bases and J by 0 bases, with 20 bases left in between. Germline CDR1 SGHRS, CDR2 YFSETQ. The CDR3 spells CASSSYQSGGVSTDTQYF. DNA of the CDR3: TGCGCCAGCAGCTCCTACCAGTCTGGCGGGGTAAGCACAGATACGCAGTATTTT. Full variable domain (rest looked up from reference TRBV5-1 and TRBJ2-3): KAGVTQTPRYLIKTRGQQVTLSCSPISGHRSVSWYQQTPGQGLQFLFEYFSETQRNKGNFPGRFSGRQFSNSRSEMNVSTLELGDSALYLCASSSYQSGGVSTDTQYFGPGTRLTVL.